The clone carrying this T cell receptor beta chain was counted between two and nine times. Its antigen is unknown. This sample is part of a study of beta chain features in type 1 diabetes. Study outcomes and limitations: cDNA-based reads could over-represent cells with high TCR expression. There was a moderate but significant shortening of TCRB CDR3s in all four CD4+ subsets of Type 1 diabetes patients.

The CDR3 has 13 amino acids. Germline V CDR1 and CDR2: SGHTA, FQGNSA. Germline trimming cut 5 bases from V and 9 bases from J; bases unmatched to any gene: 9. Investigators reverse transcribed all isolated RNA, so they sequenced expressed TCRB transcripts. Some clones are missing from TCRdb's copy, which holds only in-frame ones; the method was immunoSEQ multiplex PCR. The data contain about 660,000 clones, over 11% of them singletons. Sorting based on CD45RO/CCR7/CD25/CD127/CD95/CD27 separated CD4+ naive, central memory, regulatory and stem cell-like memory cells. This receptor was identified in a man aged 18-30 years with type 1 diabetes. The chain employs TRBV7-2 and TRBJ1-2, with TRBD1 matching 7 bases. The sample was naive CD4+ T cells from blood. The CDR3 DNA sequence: TGTGCCAGCAGCCCCGACAGGGTGGCGAGCTACACCTTC. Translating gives CASSPDRVASYTF.